This T cell receptor (beta chain) was recorded in a study of T-cell reconstitution after alpha-beta-depleted transplantation in children. It was with unique molecular identifiers that the TCRbeta library was prepared. TCRdb ran MiXCR on the PCR reads and lists one entry per CDR3 protein. Among about 580,000 distinct CDR3 sequences listed, roughly 30% were seen once. CDR1 and CDR2 (germline): KGHDR, SFDVKD. CDR3 length: 14 residues. Trimming shortened V by 4 bases and J by 4 bases, and 13 bases separated the two germline ends. Points on this clonotype: What it binds is not known.

Overall study findings and caveats: Expanded clones from the graft, numbering several hundred, reportedly supplied alpha-beta T cells about two months after transplant. Fresh T-cell production supplied most of the T-cell counts and diversity seen one year after transplant.

This chain connects TRBV24-1 to TRBJ2-7; a weak D match, TRBD2 (6 bases). Sequenced here: PBMCs, sampled before TCRalphabeta/CD19-depleted stem cell transplant. This receptor was identified in a boy younger than two with Wiskott-Aldrich syndrome, due to receive a stem cell transplant. CDR3 amino acids: CATSDPGTSYEQYF. CDR3 bases: TGTGCCACCAGTGACCCCGGGACTTCTTACGAGCAGTACTTC.